Below are 8 T cell receptor beta chains sequenced from a single sample in a study of cytomegalovirus exposure and HLA in healthy donors. The study ran its PCR with 60 Vbeta and 13 Jbeta primers. Assay: immunoSEQ multiplex PCR; the TCRdb copy retains only in-frame clones and omits some. The profile shows about 96,000 clones, approximately 75% of them singletons. What was sequenced was PBMCs. The receptors here all came from a female donor in good health and CMV-seropositive.

The chain couples TRBV4-3 to TRBJ2-1; TRBD2 matches at 13 bases. The CDR3 has 16 amino acids. Germline CDR1 reads LGHNA; CDR2 reads YSLEER. Trimming cost V 2 bases and J 9 bases; bases outside gene matches: 7. CDR3 bases: TGCGCCAGCAGCCAATTCCTGACTAGCGGGGGGCCTGAGCAGTTCTTC. It translates to CASSQFLTSGGPEQFF.

This chain joins TRBV19 and TRBJ2-5, with 9 bases aligning to TRBD2. Unmatched junction bases numbered 8, after V lost 8 bases and J lost 4 bases. CDR3 length equals 14 residues. In germline, CDR1 is LNHDA, CDR2 SQIVND (reference sequence). Here the CDR3 reads CASSLQRGAETQYF. The CDR3, as DNA: TGTGCCAGTTCCCTCCAGCGGGGGGCAGAGACCCAGTACTTC. The full variable domain, with the rest looked up from reference TRBV19 and TRBJ2-5, is DGGITQSPKYLFRKEGQNVTLSCEQNLNHDAMYWYRQDPGQGLRLIYYSQIVNDFQKGDIAEGYSVSREKKESFPLTVTSAQKNPTAFYLCASSLQRGAETQYFGPGTRLLVL.

CDR3 loop: CASSQGGTGGWLFGYTF. CDR3 bases: TGTGCCAGCAGCCAAGGGGGGACAGGCGGGTGGTTATTTGGCTACACCTTC. The V gene is TRBV4-2, the J gene TRBJ1-2; TRBD1 matches at 8 bases. V shed 1 base and J 7 bases; nucleotides not matched to a gene: 14. Germline CDR1 and CDR2: LGHNA and YNFKEQ. CDR3 length: 17 residues.

The chain has TRBV18 and TRBJ2-1; TRBD1 is a possible D gene (5 bases). The CDR3 has 14 residues. Germline assignment: CDR1 KGHSH and CDR2 LQKENI. Trimming stripped 2 bases from V and 4 bases from J, with 9 bases between. This CDR3 is CASSPRGPYNEQFF. The CDR3 nucleotides read TGTGCCAGCTCACCAAGGGGTCCTTACAATGAGCAGTTCTTC.

This chain's CDR3 is CASRVRTGTGGDYGGYTF. Written as DNA, the CDR3 is TGTGCCAGCAGGGTGAGAACCGGGACAGGTGGAGACTATGGTGGCTACACCTTC. The chain joins TRBV2 to TRBJ1-2; 8 bases fit TRBD1. J gave up 7 bases and V 6 bases, and 22 bases lay outside the gene matches. Looked up from germline, CDR1 is SNHLY and CDR2 is FYNNEI. The CDR3 contains 18 residues.

The chain is built from TRBV7-2 and TRBJ1-5, with 8 bases fitting TRBD1. The ends lost 8 bases at V and 7 bases at J; junction bases unmatched: 10. Per germline, CDR1 SGHTA and CDR2 FQGNSA. CDR3 length: 14 residues. This CDR3 reads CASAADRGSQPQHF. CDR3 sequence (DNA): TGTGCCAGCGCGGCAGACAGGGGTTCCCAGCCCCAGCATTTT.

V and J are TRBV30 and TRBJ1-2, with D tentatively TRBD1 (6 bases). CDR1 GTSNPN and CDR2 SVGIG come from the germline V gene (reference sequence). CDR3 length: 17 amino acids. Between the trimmed V and J ends, which lost 0 bases and 2 bases, there was a span of 19 bases. This CDR3 is CAWSVPTGRGLNYGYTF. CDR3 nucleotides: TGTGCCTGGAGTGTCCCGACAGGACGAGGACTGAACTATGGCTACACCTTC.

The rearrangement joins TRBV10-2 to TRBJ2-1, with 7 bases aligning to TRBD1. CDR3 length: 16 residues. Germline loops: CDR1 WSHSY, CDR2 SAAADI. Losses at the gene ends were 9 bases for V and 0 bases for J; bases not matched to a gene: 11. CDR3 sequence reads: CASRGRGPVSYNEQFF. The CDR3 region has the DNA TGCGCCAGTCGAGGAAGGGGGCCTGTCTCCTACAATGAGCAGTTCTTC.